Below, one TCR beta chain is given with its context. Its antigen is still unknown. TCR alpha and beta CDR3 regions were amplified from RNA using iRepertoire nested multiplex PCR. One-step reverse transcription and amplification started from roughly 100-400 ng of tissue mRNA or PBMC total RNA. TCRdb analysed the multiplex PCR reads with MiXCR anew, one entry per CDR3 protein. The sample yields roughly 190,000 distinct CDR3 sequences, 32% seen once. This record belongs to a study of glioma-infiltrating T cells. Study-level results: Only very few CDR3 sequences appeared in both tissue and blood. Above-expected tissue-blood divergence occurred in all gliomas, most in low-grade ones.

The source of this sequence is a human donor with low-grade glioma or glioblastoma, undergoing nonglioma brain surgery, or in good health (not recorded which). Sequencing used glioma tissue, nonneoplastic brain tissue, or PBMCs (not recorded which).

DNA for the CDR3: TGTGCCAGCAGCTTAGCTTCGGGCGCCGGGGAGCTGTTTTTT. Encoded protein: CASSLASGAGELFF. This chain connects TRBV7-7 to TRBJ2-2; D uncertain. The CDR3 is made up of 14 amino acids. V was clipped by 0 bases and J by 6 bases, with 8 bases between them. Looked up from germline, CDR1 is SSHAT and CDR2 is FNYEAQ (reference sequence).